The TCR beta chain described here comes from a study of blood T cell repertoires in COVID-19. Study at large: Whether acute or convalescent, the COVID-19 samples came from the United States, Italy and Spain.

TCRdb keeps only in-frame clones here, not all; method: immunoSEQ multiplex PCR. Of over 45,000 clones listed, 80% to 90% are singletons. V gave up 4 bases and J gave up 8 bases, with 14 bases separating them. The CDR3 runs to 13 residues. The germline CDR1 and CDR2 sequences are SGHAT and FQNNGV. The material sequenced was peripheral blood. The source of this sequence is a woman of 80 years or more with acute or convalescent COVID-19. This chain uses TRBV11-2 with TRBJ1-2, with D possibly TRBD1 on 5 matching bases. The CDR3 nucleotides read TGTGCCAGCAGCTCGGACAATTACCGCGGCTACACCTTC. Translation gives CASSSDNYRGYTF.